The 27 T cell receptor beta chains below all came from one sample that was sequenced in a study of blood T cell repertoires in COVID-19. Data came from immunoSEQ multiplex PCR; TCRdb stores just in-frame clones and leaves some out. The sample yields around 300,000 clones, around 90% seen once. The sequencing input was peripheral blood. Receptors were obtained from a man aged 50 to 59 with acute or convalescent COVID-19.

The J gene is TRBJ2-2, the V gene TRBV5-1, with a weak D call TRBD2 (5 bases). This CDR3 comprises 14 residues. Germline CDR1 reads SGHRS; CDR2 reads YFSETQ. With 0 bases removed from V and 6 bases from J, the gap between germline ends came to 9 bases. CDR3 sequence reads: CASSLDGIAGELFF. For the CDR3, the DNA is TGCGCCAGCAGCTTGGACGGGATCGCCGGGGAGCTGTTTTTT.

This clone has only one observation. Other DNA sequences in this sample translate to the same CDR3. V usage is TRBV6-6 and J usage is TRBJ2-2; perhaps TRBD1 as D (5 bases). The germline CDR1 and CDR2 sequences are MNHNY and SVGAGI (reference sequence). The length of the CDR3 is 14 residues. V dropped 6 bases and J dropped 1 base, with 9 bases sitting between them. The CDR3 is CASSPDRNTGELFF. The CDR3 DNA follows: TGTGCCAGCAGCCCAGACAGGAACACCGGGGAGCTGTTTTTT.

With respect to this clone: Other DNA sequences within the sample encode an identical CDR3. The J gene is TRBJ2-7, the V gene TRBV9, with a tentative D call TRBD2 (6 bases). Trimming shortened V by 2 bases and J by 0 bases, and 9 bases separated the two germline ends. The CDR3 runs 14 residues. Germline V gives CDR1 SGDLS, CDR2 YYNGEE. This CDR3 reads CASSVGGSSYEQYF. The CDR3 DNA is TGTGCCAGCAGCGTGGGGGGAAGCTCCTACGAGCAGTACTTC.

V usage is TRBV5-4 and J usage is TRBJ2-1, with 7 bases matching TRBD2. With V trimmed by 0 bases and J by 7 bases, 10 bases remained unmatched. Germline CDR1 is SGHNT and CDR2 is YYREEE (reference sequence). The CDR3 runs 16 residues. In DNA form, the CDR3 reads TGTGCCAGCAGCTTGGGGGCGGTCGGGAGGATGAATGAGCAGTTCTTC. Encoded protein: CASSLGAVGRMNEQFF.

The chain is built from TRBV18 and TRBJ2-3; D is unclear. The CDR3 has 12 amino acids. The germline gives CDR1 KGHSH, CDR2 LQKENI. Trimming left V 3 bases short and J 3 bases short, with 4 bases between. CDR3 loop: CASSPETDTQYF. CDR3 coding DNA: TGTGCCAGCTCACCGGAGACAGATACGCAGTATTTT.

V gene TRBV3-1 (or the pseudogene TRBV3-2) combines with J gene TRBJ2-1; 7 nucleotides align to TRBD2. The germline CDR1 and CDR2 sequences are LGHDT and YNNKEL (reference sequence). V was pared by 4 bases and J by 8 bases, with 14 bases of the junction left unmatched. The CDR3 is 16 amino acids. The CDR3 is CASSLGLERSFDEQFF. DNA of the CDR3: TGTGCCAGCAGCCTCGGACTAGAGCGTTCATTCGATGAGCAGTTCTTC.

The chain is built from TRBV28 and TRBJ2-3; D is undetermined. V lost 7 bases, J lost 0 bases, and 11 bases lay in between. The germline gives CDR1 MDHEN, CDR2 SYDVKM. This CDR3 contains 14 residues. The CDR3 DNA is TGTGCCAGCACCGTGGCAGGTAGCACAGATACGCAGTATTTT. Translated: CASTVAGSTDTQYF.

The rearrangement uses TRBV10-2 and TRBJ2-7; 7 nucleotides match TRBD2. Unmatched junction bases numbered 10, after V lost 5 bases and J lost 12 bases. The CDR3 length is 12 residues. Germline CDR1 is WSHSY and CDR2 is SAAADI. The CDR3 region is CASSPGTTLRYF. In DNA form, the CDR3 reads TGCGCCAGCAGTCCCGGGACTACCCTCCGGTACTTC.

Here the CDR3 DNA reads TGTGCCAGCTCACCCCGGGACGGGAGCTCTGGAAACACCATATATTTT. Amino acids: CASSPRDGSSGNTIYF. The chain carries TRBV18 and TRBJ1-3, with D possibly TRBD1 on 5 matching bases. Germline lookup yields CDR1 KGHSH and CDR2 LQKENI. Deletions cut 3 bases from V and 0 bases from J, with 12 bases between. This CDR3 spans 16 amino acids.

This clone occurred a few times. V gene TRBV7-9 combines with J gene TRBJ1-5; no clear D gene. Trimming pared 2 bases from V and 6 bases from J, leaving 11 bases between. Germline V gene sequence: CDR1 SEHNR, CDR2 FQNEAQ (reference sequence). The CDR3 covers 14 residues. CDR3 in DNA: TGTGCCAGCAGCTTATCGGAGGCGGGTCAGCCCCAGCATTTT. Its protein product is CASSLSEAGQPQHF. The full variable domain, in which reference TRBV7-9 and TRBJ1-5 provide the parts outside the CDR3, is DTGVSQNPRHKITKRGQNVTFRCDPISEHNRLYWYRQTLGQGPEFLTYFQNEAQLEKSRLLSDRFSAERPKGSFSTLEIQRTEQGDSAMYLCASSLSEAGQPQHFGDGTRLSIL.

The rearrangement uses TRBV5-1 and TRBJ1-4; D remains unclear. Trimming removed 4 bases at V and 10 bases at J, with 17 bases between. CDR1 is SGHRS, CDR2 YFSETQ, per germline. The CDR3 sequence is 14 residues long. The CDR3 nucleotides are TGCGCCAGCAGCCCGCGTGTAAGTGGAGGAAAACTGTTTTTT. Its translation: CASSPRVSGGKLFF.

This clone was recorded only once. The chain links TRBV6-5 to TRBJ2-2; D is unclear. V was clipped by 7 bases and J by 7 bases, with 13 bases between them. The CDR3 consists of 13 residues. The V gene's germline CDR1 is MNHEY and CDR2 SVGAGI. CDR3 region: CASMAGLFGELFF. DNA of the CDR3: TGTGCCAGCATGGCAGGCCTTTTCGGGGAGCTGTTTTTT.

The gene calls are TRBV5-8 and TRBJ1-1; D may be TRBD1 (6 bases). Trimming stripped 2 bases from V and 7 bases from J, with 18 bases between. This CDR3 is 15 amino acids long. Looked up from germline, CDR1 is SGHTS and CDR2 is YDEGEE. CDR3 nucleotides: TGTGCCAGCAGCTTACCGGGACACCTTCACGGTGAAGCTTTCTTT. Its protein is CASSLPGHLHGEAFF.

The rearrangement links TRBV5-5 to TRBJ1-4; TRBD1 matches 7 bases. There are 14 residues in the CDR3. Germline CDR1 reads SGHKS; CDR2 reads YYEKEE (reference sequence). J was trimmed by 7 bases and V by 7 bases; bases with no gene match: 10. DNA of the CDR3: TGTGCCAGCCGGATAGGGGGCCTCAGTGAAAAACTGTTTTTT. This translates into CASRIGGLSEKLFF.

This chain connects TRBV7-8 to TRBJ2-1; TRBD1 aligns across 8 bases. The CDR3 has 13 residues. CDR1 SGHVS and CDR2 FQNEAQ come from the germline V gene. V was pared by 5 bases and J by 8 bases, with 5 bases of the junction left unmatched. The CDR3 region has the DNA TGTGCCAGCAGCGAGGACAGGGCGGATGAGCAGTTCTTC. This codes for CASSEDRADEQFF.

The J gene is TRBJ1-5, the V gene TRBV6-1, with D possibly matching TRBD1 (5 bases). Germline CDR1 MNHNS, CDR2 SASEGT. Trimming removed 0 bases from V and 5 bases from J, with 17 bases in between. The CDR3 is made up of 17 amino acids. The CDR3 loop is CASSEASGGAEYQPQHF. The DNA of the CDR3 is TGTGCCAGCAGTGAAGCCTCCGGAGGGGCGGAATATCAGCCCCAGCATTTT.

The chain is built from TRBV6-5 and TRBJ2-7; a possible D gene is TRBD1 (6 bases). This CDR3 is 13 amino acids long. From germline, CDR1 is MNHEY and CDR2 SVGAGI. V lost 9 bases and J lost 4, with 16 bases in between. CDR3 nucleotides: TGTGCCAGTGGAAGCAGGGGTGGATACGAGCAGTACTTC. This gives the protein CASGSRGGYEQYF.

The chain carries TRBV4-1 and TRBJ2-1; D not resolved. The V and J ends lost 1 base and 4 bases respectively, with 8 bases between them. The CDR3 length is 14 residues. Germline V gives CDR1 MGHRA, CDR2 YSYEKL. CDR3 sequence: CASSQGGEYNEQFF. The CDR3 DNA is TGCGCCAGCAGCCAAGGAGGAGAATACAATGAGCAGTTCTTC.

V and J are TRBV7-6 and TRBJ2-7, with a weak D call TRBD2 (5 bases). Deletions cut 3 bases from V and 1 base from J, with 10 bases between. Germline CDR1 reads SGHVS; CDR2 reads FNYEAQ. The CDR3 runs to 14 residues. CDR3 sequence reads: CASSFGVSSYEQYF. The DNA of the CDR3 is TGTGCCAGCAGCTTCGGGGTGAGTTCCTACGAGCAGTACTTC.

This clone was seen a few times. The CDR3 coding sequence is TGTGCCAGCAGCGTAGAAGCGGGACAGGGGAGCTACACCTTC. The encoded protein is CASSVEAGQGSYTF. The chain recombines TRBV9 with TRBJ1-2; 10 positions agree with TRBD1. Unmatched junction bases numbered 5, after V lost 0 bases and J lost 9 bases. Germline-derived CDR1 and CDR2 are SGDLS and YYNGEE. The CDR3 runs to 14 residues.

The chain recombines TRBV13 with TRBJ1-1; D gene ambiguous. The germline CDR1 and CDR2 sequences are PRHDT and FYEKMQ (reference sequence). The ends were cut back, 5 bases at V and 0 bases at J, with 16 bases in the middle. The CDR3 is 16 amino acids. The CDR3 DNA sequence: TGTGCCAGCAGCGTGTATCGGGCGGGAATGAACACTGAAGCTTTCTTT. It codes for CASSVYRAGMNTEAFF. Full variable domain (missing parts from reference TRBV13 and TRBJ1-1): AAGVIQSPRHLIKEKRETATLKCYPIPRHDTVYWYQQGPGQDPQFLISFYEKMQSDKGSIPDRFSAQQFSDYHSELNMSSLELGDSALYFCASSVYRAGMNTEAFFGQGTRLTVV.

The J gene is TRBJ2-5, the V gene TRBV30; D unclear. CDR1 and CDR2 from the germline V gene are GTSNPN and SVGIG (reference sequence). The V end lost 5 bases, the J end lost 5 bases, and 15 bases lay between the germline ends. This CDR3 is built from 13 residues. CDR3 nucleotides: TGTGCCTGGTTGGGCAACCCCAGGGAGACCCAGTACTTC. It is translated as CAWLGNPRETQYF.

This chain connects TRBV5-1 to TRBJ1-5; possibly TRBD1 for D (5 bases). The CDR3 runs 15 residues. Germline V CDR1 and CDR2: SGHRS, YFSETQ. The V and J ends lost 0 bases and 4 bases respectively, with 11 bases between them. The chain's CDR3 is CASSLGGSVNQPQHF. DNA for the CDR3: TGCGCCAGCAGCTTGGGGGGCTCGGTTAATCAGCCCCAGCATTTT.

The rearrangement uses TRBV5-5 and TRBJ2-7, with D tentatively TRBD1 (5 bases). CDR1 SGHKS and CDR2 YYEKEE come from the germline V gene (reference sequence). V lost 6 bases to trimming and J lost 1 base, with 17 bases between them. The CDR3 is made up of 15 amino acids. CDR3 protein: CASNYRSVGSYEQYF. CDR3 nucleotides: TGTGCCAGCAACTACAGGTCGGTGGGATCCTACGAGCAGTACTTC.

This chain links TRBV19 with TRBJ2-3; TRBD1 matches 11 bases. CDR1 LNHDA and CDR2 SQIVND come from the germline V gene (reference sequence). J gave up 4 bases and V 6 bases, and 0 bases lay outside the gene matches. This CDR3 has 13 residues. The CDR3 sequence: CASRGQGADTQYF. The CDR3 DNA reads TGTGCCAGTAGGGGACAGGGGGCAGATACGCAGTATTTT.

V usage is TRBV19 and J usage is TRBJ1-5; D ambiguous. The CDR3 is made up of 13 amino acids. Looked up from germline, CDR1 is LNHDA and CDR2 is SQIVND (reference sequence). Trimming cost V 5 bases and J 1 base, with 6 bases left between them. For the CDR3, the DNA is TGTGCCAGTAGTTACCAGAGCAATCAGCCCCAGCATTTT. This gives the protein CASSYQSNQPQHF.

This chain uses TRBV7-9 with TRBJ1-5, with a weak D call TRBD1 (5 bases). V was pared by 5 bases and J by 6 bases, with 11 bases between. The CDR3 covers 13 residues. Germline assignment: CDR1 SEHNR and CDR2 FQNEAQ (reference sequence). The CDR3 bases are TGTGCCAGCAGCCCATCGGGGGGTCAGCCCCAGCATTTT. Translating it yields CASSPSGGQPQHF.